These 5 T cell receptor beta chains originate from one sample sequenced in a study of CD8+CD57+ T cells in acquired aplastic anemia. The template for TCR beta VDJ and CDR3 sequence profiling was genomic DNA. TCRdb ran MiXCR on the reads and lists one entry per CDR3 protein. The data contain tens of thousands of distinct CDR3 sequences, 76% of them singletons. Material: sorted CD4+, CD8+, or CD8+CD57+ T cells (not recorded which) from PBMCs. These receptors all come from a human donor in good health, serving as a control.

This sequence joins TRBV24-1 and TRBJ2-2; no clear D gene. This CDR3 contains 14 residues. Germline values: CDR1 KGHDR, CDR2 SFDVKD. V was shortened by 5 bases and J by 0 bases, with 6 bases between the two germline ends. The CDR3 DNA follows: TGTGCCACCAGTGCGCGGTCGAACACCGGGGAGCTGTTTTTT. Translation: CATSARSNTGELFF.

This chain connects TRBV20-1 to TRBJ1-4, with D uncertain. CDR1 is DFQATT and CDR2 is SNEGSKA in the germline V gene (reference sequence). V lost 6 bases to trimming and J lost 8 bases, with 16 bases between them. The CDR3 contains 13 residues. DNA of the CDR3: TGCAGTGCAATAGTCACTATAGGGGAAAAACTGTTTTTT. Its translation is CSAIVTIGEKLFF.

This clonotype rates as medium-sized. The CDR3 here is CASAQSGGSTDTQYF. The CDR3 DNA follows: TGTGCCAGCGCCCAGAGCGGGGGTAGCACAGATACGCAGTATTTT. The rearrangement links TRBV6-4 to TRBJ2-3; TRBD2 agrees at 8 bases. The V gene end was trimmed by 8 bases and the J gene end by 0 bases; junction bases not matched to a gene: 7. Germline CDR1 and CDR2: MRHNA and SNTAGT. This CDR3 has 15 amino acids.

V and J are TRBV29-1 and TRBJ2-3, with a weak D call TRBD2 (5 bases). The germline gives CDR1 SQVTM, CDR2 ANQGSEA. Trimming stripped 2 bases from V and 4 bases from J, with 13 bases between. CDR3 length: 14 residues. In DNA form, the CDR3 reads TGCAGCGTTGAACGGAGACTAAGCGCAGATACGCAGTATTTT. It is translated as CSVERRLSADTQYF.

V usage is TRBV2 and J usage is TRBJ1-2; D not certain. This CDR3 region has 12 residues. The germline V gene has CDR1 SNHLY and CDR2 FYNNEI. The V and J ends lost 5 bases and 8 bases respectively, with 12 bases between them. The CDR3 DNA reads TGTGCCAGCAGTTACGGTTTGTGGGGCTACACCTTC. It encodes CASSYGLWGYTF.